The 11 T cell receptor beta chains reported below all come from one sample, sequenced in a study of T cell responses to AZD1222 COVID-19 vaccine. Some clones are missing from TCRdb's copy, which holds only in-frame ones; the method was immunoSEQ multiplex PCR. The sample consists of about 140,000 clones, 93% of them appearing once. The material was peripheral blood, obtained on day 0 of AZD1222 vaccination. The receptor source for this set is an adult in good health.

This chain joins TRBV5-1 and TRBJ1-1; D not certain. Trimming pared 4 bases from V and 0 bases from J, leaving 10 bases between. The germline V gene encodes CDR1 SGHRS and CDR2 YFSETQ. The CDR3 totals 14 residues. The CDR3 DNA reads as TGCGCCAGCAGCGCCGACGGAATGAACACTGAAGCTTTCTTT. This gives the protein CASSADGMNTEAFF.

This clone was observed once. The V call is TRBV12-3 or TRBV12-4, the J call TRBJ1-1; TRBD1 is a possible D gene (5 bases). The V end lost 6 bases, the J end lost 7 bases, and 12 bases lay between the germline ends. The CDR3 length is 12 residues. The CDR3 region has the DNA TGTGCCAGCAGCCGCCGGGGCAGTGAAGCTTTCTTT. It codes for CASSRRGSEAFF.

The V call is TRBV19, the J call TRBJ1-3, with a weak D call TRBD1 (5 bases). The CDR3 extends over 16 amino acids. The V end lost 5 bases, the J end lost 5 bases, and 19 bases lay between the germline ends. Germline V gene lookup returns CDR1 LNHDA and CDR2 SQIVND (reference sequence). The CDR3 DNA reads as TGTGCCAGTAGTTATTCTCTACGTGGGGCAAGAAACACCATATATTTT. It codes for CASSYSLRGARNTIYF. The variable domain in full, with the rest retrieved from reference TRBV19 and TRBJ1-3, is DGGITQSPKYLFRKEGQNVTLSCEQNLNHDAMYWYRQDPGQGLRLIYYSQIVNDFQKGDIAEGYSVSREKKESFPLTVTSAQKNPTAFYLCASSYSLRGARNTIYFGEGSWLTVV.

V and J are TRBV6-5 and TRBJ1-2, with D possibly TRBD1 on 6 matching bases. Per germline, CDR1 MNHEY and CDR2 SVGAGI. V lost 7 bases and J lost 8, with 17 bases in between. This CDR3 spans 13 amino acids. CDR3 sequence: CASKISGDYGYTF. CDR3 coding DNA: TGTGCCAGCAAGATATCAGGGGATTACGGCTACACCTTC.

CDR3 DNA: TGTGCCAGCAGCTTAGACCCGGGACTGGACTACAATGAGCAGTTCTTC. Its translation: CASSLDPGLDYNEQFF. The rearrangement uses TRBV7-3 and TRBJ2-1, with D possibly TRBD2 on 6 matching bases. Trimming took 2 bases from V and 3 from J, leaving 14 bases between them. Germline CDR1 and CDR2: SGHTA and FQGTGA. The CDR3 covers 16 residues.

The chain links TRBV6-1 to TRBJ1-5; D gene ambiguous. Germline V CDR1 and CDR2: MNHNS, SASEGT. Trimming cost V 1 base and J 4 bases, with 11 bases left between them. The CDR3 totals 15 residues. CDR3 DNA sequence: TGTGCCAGCAGTGAAGGCCACACCTATAATCAGCCCCAGCATTTT. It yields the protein CASSEGHTYNQPQHF.

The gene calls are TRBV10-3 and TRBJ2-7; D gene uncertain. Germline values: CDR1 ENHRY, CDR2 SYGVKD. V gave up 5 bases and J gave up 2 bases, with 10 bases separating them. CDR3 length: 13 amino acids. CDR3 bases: TGTGCCATCAGTCCCGACCTCACCTACGAGCAGTACTTC. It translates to CAISPDLTYEQYF.

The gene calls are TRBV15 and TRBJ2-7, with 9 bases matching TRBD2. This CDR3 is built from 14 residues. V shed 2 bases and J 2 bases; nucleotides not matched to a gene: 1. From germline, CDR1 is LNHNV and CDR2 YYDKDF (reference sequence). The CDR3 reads CATSRLAGPYEQYF. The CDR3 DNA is TGTGCCACCAGCAGACTAGCGGGACCCTACGAGCAGTACTTC.

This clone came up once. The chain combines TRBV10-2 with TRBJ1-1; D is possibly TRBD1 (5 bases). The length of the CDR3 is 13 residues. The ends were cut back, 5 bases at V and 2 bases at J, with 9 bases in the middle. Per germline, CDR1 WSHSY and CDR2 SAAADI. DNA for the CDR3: TGCGCCAGCAGTCAGGGCGATAACACTGAAGCTTTCTTT. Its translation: CASSQGDNTEAFF.

The CDR3 protein is CASSRGLGYGYTF. CDR3 coding DNA: TGTGCCAGTAGCAGGGGGCTAGGCTATGGCTACACCTTC. This chain joins TRBV19 and TRBJ1-2, with 8 bases lining up with TRBD1. This CDR3 spans 13 amino acids. Trimming removed 6 bases from V and 4 bases from J; junction bases left unmatched: 4. In germline, CDR1 is LNHDA, CDR2 SQIVND (reference sequence). The full variable domain, in which reference TRBV19 and TRBJ1-2 provide the parts outside the CDR3, is DGGITQSPKYLFRKEGQNVTLSCEQNLNHDAMYWYRQDPGQGLRLIYYSQIVNDFQKGDIAEGYSVSREKKESFPLTVTSAQKNPTAFYLCASSRGLGYGYTFGSGTRLTVV.

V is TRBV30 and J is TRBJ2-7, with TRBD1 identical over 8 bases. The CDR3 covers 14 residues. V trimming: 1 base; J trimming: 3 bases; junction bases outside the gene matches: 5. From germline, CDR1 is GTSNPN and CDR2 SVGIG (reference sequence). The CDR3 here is CAWSETGDIYEQYF. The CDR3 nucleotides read TGTGCCTGGAGTGAGACAGGGGACATCTACGAGCAGTACTTC.